This T cell receptor (beta chain) emerged from a study of Ad26.COV2.S vaccination and SARS-CoV-2 variants. Looked up from germline, CDR1 is SEHNR and CDR2 is FQNEAQ (reference sequence). With 2 bases clipped from V and 6 bases from J, the junction kept 16 bases outside the gene matches. The CDR3 length is 18 residues. Clones were read by immunoSEQ multiplex PCR, and TCRdb kept only the in-frame ones, dropping some. This table holds a few hundred thousand clones, 90% found once. The treatment was: around 19 received Ad26.COV2.S at low or high dose, single or two shots; several received placebo; per-sample allocation not given. Sample collection was performed on day 63 after the first vaccine or placebo injection.

The sequenced sample was peripheral blood, obtained in a trial of Ad26.COV2.S vaccine versus placebo. The clonotype comes from a person between 18 and 65 years old who received the Ad26.COV2.S COVID-19 vaccine or a placebo. This sequence joins TRBV7-9 and TRBJ2-1; 7 bases are shared with TRBD1. In DNA form, the CDR3 reads TGTGCCAGCAGCTTAAAGAGTGGGCACAGGGGTTCTCCCAATGAGCAGTTCTTC. Encoded protein: CASSLKSGHRGSPNEQFF. Using reference TRBV7-9 and TRBJ2-1 for the parts outside the CDR3, the full variable domain is DTGVSQNPRHKITKRGQNVTFRCDPISEHNRLYWYRQTLGQGPEFLTYFQNEAQLEKSRLLSDRFSAERPKGSFSTLEIQRTEQGDSAMYLCASSLKSGHRGSPNEQFFGPGTRLTVL.